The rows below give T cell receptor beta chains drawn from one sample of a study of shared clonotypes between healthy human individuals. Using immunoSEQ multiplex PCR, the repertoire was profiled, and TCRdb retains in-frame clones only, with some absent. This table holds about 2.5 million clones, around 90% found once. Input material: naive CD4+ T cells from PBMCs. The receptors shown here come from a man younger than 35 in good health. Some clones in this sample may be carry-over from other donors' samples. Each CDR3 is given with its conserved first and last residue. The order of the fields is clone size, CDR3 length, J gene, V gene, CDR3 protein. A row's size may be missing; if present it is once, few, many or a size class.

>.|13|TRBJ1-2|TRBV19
CASSIRHEYGYTF
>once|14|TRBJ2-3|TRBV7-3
CASSLRAGVDTQYF
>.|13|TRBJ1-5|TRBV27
CASSPQGAQPQHF
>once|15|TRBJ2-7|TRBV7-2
CASSSTGTGYYEQYF
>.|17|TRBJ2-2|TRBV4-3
CASSQGEARGGSEELFF
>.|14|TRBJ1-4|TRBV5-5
CASSSYKGGEKLFF
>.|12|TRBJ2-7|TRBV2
CASRNSGVEQYF
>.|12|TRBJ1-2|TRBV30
CAWTWAGEGYTF
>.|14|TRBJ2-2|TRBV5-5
CASSHAGPPGELFF
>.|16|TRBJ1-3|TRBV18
CASSLGQVDSGNTIYF
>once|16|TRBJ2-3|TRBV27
CASSLLLAASTDTQYF
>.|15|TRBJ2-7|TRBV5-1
CASSYRDRGTYEQYF
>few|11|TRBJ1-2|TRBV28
CASRVGHGYTF
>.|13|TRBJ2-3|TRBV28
CASRMDRQDTQYF
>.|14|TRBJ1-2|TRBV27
CASSPITGGSGYTF
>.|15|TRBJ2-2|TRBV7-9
CASSLALGNTGELFF
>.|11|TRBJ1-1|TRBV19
CASSTNTEAFF
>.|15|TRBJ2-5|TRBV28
CASSGQGRFQETQYF
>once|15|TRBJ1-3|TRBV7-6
CASSKQGVTRNTIYF
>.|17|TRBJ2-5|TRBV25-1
CASSEAGTGILGETQYF